Below, 26 T cell receptor beta chains from the same sample are listed, as sequenced in a study of cytomegalovirus exposure and HLA in healthy donors. Researchers ran the PCR with 60 Vbeta and 13 Jbeta primers. The protocol was immunoSEQ multiplex PCR, while the TCRdb copy is restricted to in-frame clones and leaves out a portion. The sample holds fewer than 150,000 clones; about 80% are singletons and the top ten take around 2%. Material: PBMCs. These receptors were collected from a man aged 30 to 45 in good health and CMV-seronegative.

The chain couples TRBV6-1 to TRBJ1-1; TRBD1 might be the D (5 bases). Trimming took 7 bases from V and 1 from J, leaving 16 bases between them. The CDR3 is 15 amino acids. Germline values: CDR1 MNHNS, CDR2 SASEGT. As DNA, the CDR3 is TGTGCCAGCACGGATTCCGGACACTCGAACACTGAAGCTTTCTTT. It specifies CASTDSGHSNTEAFF.

This sequence joins TRBV7-2 and TRBJ1-3, with no clear D. Between the trimmed V and J ends, which lost 5 bases and 0 bases, there was a span of 11 bases. Germline CDR1 and CDR2: SGHTA and FQGNSA. The CDR3 is 15 residues long. The CDR3 region has the DNA TGTGCCAGCAGCCTGGATGCGGGCTCTGGAAACACCATATATTTT. Translating gives CASSLDAGSGNTIYF.

This clone was observed once. V and J are TRBV4-1 and TRBJ1-4; 9 nucleotides match TRBD1. Trimming cost V 3 bases and J 5 bases; bases outside gene matches: 1. The CDR3 extends over 14 amino acids. Germline loops: CDR1 MGHRA, CDR2 YSYEKL. The CDR3 DNA is TGCGCCAGCAGCCAGGGACAGGGAAATGAAAAACTGTTTTTT. Its translation: CASSQGQGNEKLFF.

The rearrangement joins TRBV6-5 to TRBJ1-3; 9 nucleotides agree with TRBD1. Germline CDR1 and CDR2: MNHEY and SVGAGI. V gave up 5 bases and J gave up 3 bases; unmatched junction bases: 5. The CDR3 loop spans 15 amino acids. CDR3 sequence: CASSQQGAFGNTIYF. CDR3 nucleotides: TGTGCCAGCAGTCAACAGGGGGCTTTTGGAAACACCATATATTTT.

This clone was picked up a small number of times. The rearrangement links TRBV4-1 to TRBJ2-7; TRBD1 matches at 9 bases. Germline assignment: CDR1 MGHRA and CDR2 YSYEKL. J gave up 3 bases and V 1 base, and 1 base lay outside the gene matches. The CDR3 totals 14 residues. The CDR3 loop is CASSQVDRGYEQYF. DNA for the CDR3: TGCGCCAGCAGCCAAGTGGACAGGGGCTACGAGCAGTACTTC.

The V call is TRBV6-5, the J call TRBJ1-4; TRBD1 matches 8 bases. V lost 7 bases, J lost 1 base, and 2 bases stayed unmatched. The CDR3 extends over 14 amino acids. CDR1 MNHEY and CDR2 SVGAGI come from the germline V gene. CDR3 DNA sequence: TGTGCCAGCACCGACAGGGGAACTAATGAAAAACTGTTTTTT. Encoded protein: CASTDRGTNEKLFF.

This chain links TRBV11-2 with TRBJ1-2; D is possibly TRBD1 (6 bases). This CDR3 is 15 amino acids long. The germline CDR1 and CDR2 sequences are SGHAT and FQNNGV. V lost 5 bases and J lost 2, with 15 bases in between. The CDR3 spells CASSPDWGQNYGYTF. DNA for the CDR3: TGTGCCAGCAGCCCGGACTGGGGGCAGAACTATGGCTACACCTTC.

The chain has TRBV5-6 and TRBJ1-2; D may be TRBD1 (5 bases). The CDR3 runs 12 residues. V lost 5 bases and J lost 3, with 8 bases in between. Germline CDR1 reads SGHDT; CDR2 reads YYEEEE. The CDR3 bases are TGTGCCAGCAGTCTGACAGACTATGGCTACACCTTC. It codes for CASSLTDYGYTF. The whole variable domain, filled in from reference TRBV5-6 and TRBJ1-2, reads DAGVTQSPTHLIKTRGQQVTLRCSPKSGHDTVSWYQQALGQGPQFIFQYYEEEERQRGNFPDRFSGHQFPNYSSELNVNALLLGDSALYLCASSLTDYGYTFGSGTRLTVV.

The chain recombines TRBV18 with TRBJ2-1, with D unclear. The CDR3 extends over 13 amino acids. The V end lost 1 base, the J end lost 8 bases, and 9 bases lay between the germline ends. Germline V gives CDR1 KGHSH, CDR2 LQKENI. Here the CDR3 reads CASSPRPTDEQFF. CDR3 DNA: TGTGCCAGCTCACCACGCCCTACCGATGAGCAGTTCTTC.

The chain joins TRBV13 to TRBJ1-4; 12 nucleotides align to TRBD1. The CDR3 is made up of 16 amino acids. The trim removed 3 bases at V and 2 bases at J, leaving 1 base unmatched. Germline-derived CDR1 and CDR2 are PRHDT and FYEKMQ (reference sequence). The CDR3, as DNA: TGTGCCAGCAGCTTGGGGACAGGGGGCACTAATGAAAAACTGTTTTTT. This encodes CASSLGTGGTNEKLFF.

This clone came up once. The V and J genes are TRBV6-4 and TRBJ2-1; 13 bases match TRBD2. This CDR3 spans 15 amino acids. CDR1 is MRHNA and CDR2 is SNTAGT in the germline V gene. The ends lost 6 bases at V and 5 bases at J; junction bases unmatched: 4. The CDR3 DNA reads as TGTGCCAGCAGCGCGGGACTAGCGGGAAACAATGAGCAGTTCTTC. This sequence encodes CASSAGLAGNNEQFF.

The chain carries TRBV5-8 and TRBJ2-1; 9 bases agree with TRBD1. Germline values: CDR1 SGHTS, CDR2 YDEGEE. Germline trimming cut 4 bases from V and 8 bases from J; bases unmatched to any gene: 7. The length of the CDR3 is 14 residues. DNA of the CDR3: TGTGCCAGCAGCAAGGGACAGGGTCGGGATGAGCAGTTCTTC. Encoded protein: CASSKGQGRDEQFF. Full variable domain (remainder filled in from reference TRBV5-8 and TRBJ2-1): EAGVTQSPTHLIKTRGQQATLRCSPISGHTSVYWYQQALGLGLQFLLWYDEGEERNRGNFPPRFSGRQFPNYSSELNVNALELEDSALYLCASSKGQGRDEQFFGPGTRLTVL.

The V call is TRBV11-3, the J call TRBJ2-5; D might be TRBD2 (6 bases). Per the germline V gene, CDR1 is SGHNT and CDR2 is YENEEA. Trimming removed 2 bases from V and 2 bases from J, with 12 bases in between. The CDR3 spans 15 residues. As DNA, the CDR3 is TGTGCCAGCAGCTTATCAGCGGGCATACAAGAGACCCAGTACTTC. Translating it yields CASSLSAGIQETQYF.

The CDR3 sequence: CASSRGGQPDGELFF. In nucleotides, the CDR3 is TGTGCCAGCAGTCGAGGGGGACAACCCGACGGGGAGCTGTTTTTT. The chain joins TRBV6-1 to TRBJ2-2, with D perhaps matching TRBD1 (6 bases). The CDR3 covers 15 residues. CDR1 MNHNS and CDR2 SASEGT come from the germline V gene. Trimming shortened V by 5 bases and J by 7 bases, and 17 bases separated the two germline ends.

The chain links TRBV6-5 to TRBJ1-2; perhaps TRBD1 as D (5 bases). The CDR3 runs to 13 residues. Germline lookup yields CDR1 MNHEY and CDR2 SVGAGI. Trimming removed 1 base at V and 6 bases at J, with 9 bases between. The CDR3: CASSYYRYHGYTF. For the CDR3, the DNA is TGTGCCAGCAGTTACTACAGGTACCATGGCTACACCTTC.

The sample holds a few counts of this clone. The V call is TRBV2, the J call TRBJ1-3, with TRBD1 as a possible D gene (6 bases). Trimming cost V 6 bases and J 0 bases, with 12 bases left between them. Per the germline V gene, CDR1 is SNHLY and CDR2 is FYNNEI. The CDR3 extends over 15 amino acids. The CDR3 coding sequence is TGTGCCAGCAGCATCACAGGGCTCTCTGGAAACACCATATATTTT. Protein product: CASSITGLSGNTIYF.

This chain joins TRBV19 and TRBJ1-3; maybe TRBD1 (5 bases). V lost 1 base to trimming and J lost 0 bases, with 7 bases between them. The CDR3 spans 15 residues. CDR1 LNHDA and CDR2 SQIVND come from the germline V gene (reference sequence). The CDR3 DNA is TGTGCCAGTAGTATAGGGACAAGCTCTGGAAACACCATATATTTT. This sequence encodes CASSIGTSSGNTIYF.

This chain joins TRBV19 and TRBJ2-1, with 9 bases that match TRBD2. The CDR3 spans 17 residues. Germline V gives CDR1 LNHDA, CDR2 SQIVND (reference sequence). Trimming at V came to 4 bases and at J to 0 bases, leaving 7 bases not matched to a gene. The CDR3 loop is CASSTSGILSSYNEQFF. The CDR3 DNA reads TGTGCCAGTAGTACTAGCGGGATCCTTAGCTCCTACAATGAGCAGTTCTTC.

This clone was observed a handful of times. The chain has TRBV20-1 and TRBJ1-1; no firm D call. V was pared by 2 bases and J by 1 base, with 2 bases between. The germline CDR1 and CDR2 sequences are DFQATT and SNEGSKA (reference sequence). The CDR3 is 11 amino acids. In DNA, the CDR3 is TGCAGTGCTAGACGGAACACTGAAGCTTTCTTT. As protein: CSARRNTEAFF.

This clone was observed a handful of times. The sample contains more than one DNA sequence encoding this CDR3. This chain joins TRBV29-1 and TRBJ2-7; TRBD2 agrees at 8 bases. The CDR3 covers 13 residues. Trimming at V came to 3 bases and at J to 1 base, leaving 2 bases not matched to a gene. Germline V CDR1 and CDR2: SQVTM, ANQGSEA. CDR3 nucleotides: TGCAGCGTTGAGGCTAGCGGGTCCTACGAGCAGTACTTC. Its translation: CSVEASGSYEQYF.

The rearrangement joins TRBV2 to TRBJ2-5; possible D gene TRBD2, 5 bases. Trimming took 7 bases from V and 2 from J, leaving 14 bases between them. CDR3 size: 14 residues. CDR1 is SNHLY, CDR2 FYNNEI, per germline. In DNA, the CDR3 is TGTGCCAGCAAATCCGGAGCGGATCAAGAGACCCAGTACTTC. Its protein product is CASKSGADQETQYF.

A single count supports this clone. The chain combines TRBV6-7 with TRBJ2-7, with a possible D match to TRBD2 (6 bases). TRBV6-7 is classed as an ORF, of uncertain function. The CDR3 consists of 16 residues. The V and J ends lost 2 bases and 3 bases respectively, with 17 bases between them. For the CDR3, the DNA is TGTGCCAGCAGTTACCAAGAGGGGAGGCCCCACTACGAGCAGTACTTC. It codes for CASSYQEGRPHYEQYF.

The CDR3 sequence: CASSTRAGGPTGELFF. The CDR3 bases are TGTGCCAGCAGCACGCGAGCGGGAGGGCCCACCGGGGAGCTGTTTTTT. The chain couples TRBV7-2 to TRBJ2-2; 10 nucleotides align to TRBD2. The CDR3 totals 16 residues. V was pared by 5 bases and J by 4 bases, with 7 bases of the junction left unmatched. Germline-derived CDR1 and CDR2 are SGHTA and FQGNSA.

CDR3 protein: CASSGADSWETQYF. The CDR3 nucleotides are TGTGCCAGCAGCGGAGCGGACTCCTGGGAGACCCAGTACTTC. J is TRBJ2-5 and V is TRBV6-6; possibly TRBD2 for D (5 bases). The CDR3 is made up of 14 amino acids. Germline CDR1 is MNHNY and CDR2 is SVGAGI (reference sequence). The V and J ends lost 6 bases and 5 bases respectively, with 16 bases between them.

Details on this clone: A junction end diverges from the germline sequence, so it may reflect a read error. The chain recombines TRBV7-9 with TRBJ2-7, with a tentative D call TRBD2 (7 bases). The CDR3 contains 16 residues. Germline assignment: CDR1 SEHNR and CDR2 FQNEAQ (reference sequence). CDR3 residues: CSSSFLGGASHHEQYF. The CDR3 DNA reads as TGTTCCAGCAGCTTCCTTGGGGGGGCCAGTCACCACGAGCAGTACTTC.

J is TRBJ2-7 and V is TRBV21-1; the table's D call, TRBD1, has no DNA check behind it. TRBV21-1 is reported as a pseudogene. The CDR3 runs to 14 residues. CDR3 amino acids: CASSKDSLCYEQYF. The CDR3 coding sequence is TGTGCCAGCAGCAAAGACAGCCTTTGTTACGAGCAGTACTTC.